The rows below give T cell receptor beta chains drawn from one sample of a study of beta chain features in type 1 diabetes. Using immunoSEQ multiplex PCR, the repertoire was profiled, and TCRdb retains in-frame clones only, with some absent. Of around 190,000 clones listed, about 13% are singletons. Sequencing used central memory CD4+ T cells from blood. The receptors derive from a woman in her late teens or twenties in good health. Both conserved end residues are part of each CDR3. Each record gives: clone size, D gene, V gene, J gene, CDR3 DNA, CDR3 protein. D genes are given only for firm matches. Clone size is shown for a subset of rows, as once, few, many or a class of expanded clone.

>few|TRBD1|TRBV14|TRBJ1-2
TGTGCCAGCAGCCAAGGCAGGGGGCTTGATGGCTACACCTTC
CASSQGRGLDGYTF
>-|-|TRBV5-1|TRBJ2-5
TGCGCCAGCAGCTTGTCGCCCCTAGCGCACCAAGAGACCCAGTACTTC
CASSLSPLAHQETQYF
>-|-|TRBV29-1|TRBJ2-2
TGCAGCGGGGCAGCGAACACCGGGGAGCTGTTTTTT
CSGAANTGELFF
>-|TRBD2|TRBV2|TRBJ2-3
TGTGCCAGCAGCGAACTAGCGGGTCCCACAGATACGCAGTATTTT
CASSELAGPTDTQYF
>few|TRBD1|TRBV7-2|TRBJ1-2
TGTGCCAGCAGCCGGGACAGGGGATCGTATGGCTACACCTTC
CASSRDRGSYGYTF
>-|TRBD2|TRBV19|TRBJ2-1
TGTGCCAGTAGTAGAACTAGCGGGGATTACAATGAGCAGTTCTTC
CASSRTSGDYNEQFF
>-|-|TRBV25-1|TRBJ2-1
TGTGCCAGCAGTGAATCGGGGATGGGCTACAATGAGCAGTTCTTC
CASSESGMGYNEQFF
>-|TRBD1|TRBV7-2|TRBJ1-1
TGTGCCAGCAGAAGTACAGGGGGCCGCACTGAAGCTTTCTTT
CASRSTGGRTEAFF
>-|-|TRBV30|TRBJ2-5
TGTGCCGGAACTAGTAAGGGTGGCCAGTACTTC
CAGTSKGGQYF
>-|-|TRBV30|TRBJ2-5
TGTGCCTTGGGGCCGGGCGGGACCCAGTACTTC
CALGPGGTQYF
>few|-|TRBV30|TRBJ2-2
TGTGCCTGGAGTGTCAGTAACACCGGGGAGCTGTTTTTT
CAWSVSNTGELFF
>-|-|TRBV4-1|TRBJ2-7
TGCGCCAGCAGCCTAGCAGGGGAGAAGCAGTACTTC
CASSLAGEKQYF
>-|-|TRBV28|TRBJ2-7
TGTGCCAGCACCTCAGGTCGCTACGAGCAGTACTTC
CASTSGRYEQYF
>few|TRBD1|TRBV7-8|TRBJ2-5
TGTGCCAGCAGCTTAGGACAGGGGTCGGAGACCCAGTACTTC
CASSLGQGSETQYF
>few|-|TRBV1|TRBJ2-3
TGCACCAGCAACCCGTCGGGGAATAATTCCGATACGCAGTATTTT
CTSNPSGNNSDTQYF
>-|-|TRBV9|TRBJ1-1
TGTGCCAGCAGCGGTCAGGGGACGGCTTTCTTT
CASSGQGTAFF
>few|-|TRBV4-2|TRBJ1-1
TGTGCCAGCAGCCAAGTGGGCAGGGAGAACACTGAAGCTTTCTTT
CASSQVGRENTEAFF
>few|-|TRBV7-2|TRBJ2-4
TGTGCCAGCAGCTTAGGGTCAGGAAACATTCAGTACTTC
CASSLGSGNIQYF
>few|-|TRBV5-6|TRBJ2-2
TGTGCCAGCAGCTTGTACGGGGAGCTGTTTTTT
CASSLYGELFF
>-|-|TRBV5-1|TRBJ2-3
TGCGCCAGCAGAGGCGGGACTAGCACAGATACGCAGTATTTT
CASRGGTSTDTQYF
>few|TRBD2|TRBV4-3|TRBJ2-2
TGCGCCAGCAGAAGCGGGGGAGCGAACACCGGGGAGCTGTTTTTT
CASRSGGANTGELFF
>-|-|TRBV5-1|TRBJ1-2
TGCGCCAGCAGCCCCCGGGACTCAGCCTATGGCTACACCTTC
CASSPRDSAYGYTF
>few|-|TRBV14|TRBJ1-1
TGTGCCAGCAGCCCGAATACTAATACAGGGCAGAACACTGAAGCTTTCTTT
CASSPNTNTGQNTEAFF
>-|-|TRBV6-5|TRBJ2-2
TGTGCCAGCAGTTACCAGACAGTGCCCGGGGAGCTGTTTTTT
CASSYQTVPGELFF
>-|TRBD2|TRBV2|TRBJ2-1
TGTGCCAGCGTCAGTTCATGGGCGGGAGTTGAGCAGTTCTTC
CASVSSWAGVEQFF
>few|-|TRBV5-1|TRBJ1-1
TGCGCCAGCAGCTTGGGAGGGAACACTGAAGCTTTCTTT
CASSLGGNTEAFF
>once|TRBD2|TRBV4-2|TRBJ2-1
TGTGCCAGCAGCCCAGTTCCTAGCGGGAGTAGGTATGAGCAGTTCTTC
CASSPVPSGSRYEQFF